The sequence of this T cell receptor beta chain was determined in a study of cytomegalovirus exposure and HLA in healthy donors (dated by TCRdb to 2016 to 2017). For context, the study as a whole: An earlier analysis of approximately 550 of the donors reported 250 to 300 Gb of sequence data and roughly 100 million unique TCR beta sequences from some 180 million T cells. An early release that covered some 630 HLA-typed donors contained approximately 300 gigabases of sequencing data and roughly 84 million unique TCR sequences. To predict cytomegalovirus infection status, the study brought together high-throughput TCR immunosequencing, statistical association of individual TCRs with disease status, and machine learning. In addition to the first cohort of approximately 650 subjects, a separate validation cohort of around 110 different subjects was used. A later genetic analysis used genome-wide SNP genotypes for 398 of the 666 donors, treating that subset as a discovery cohort. Using immunosequencing, the study profiled T cell repertoires from 666 subjects and related those repertoires to cytomegalovirus serostatus. Rather than drawing on any new phenotypic data, the later analysis identified candidate immune exposures from TCR beta sequences and the way those sequences occurred across donors. The genetic ancestry cluster associated with self-reported Caucasian donors included roughly 84% of the 398 genotyped donors. A handful of DR-DQ haplotypes were handled as single units for association and clustering because linkage in the cohort was strong. In an earlier analysis of 587 of the donors, high-throughput TCR beta sequencing was used to judge whether each TCR beta V gene segment behaved as functional or pseudogenic. Both class I and class II loci were covered by HLA typing, at four-digit resolution. Among some 410 genotyped donors of the cohort, an average of roughly 230,000 unique TCR beta nucleotide sequences was sequenced per donor, of which about 19% were non-productive. A later analysis re-analyzed previously published TCR beta repertoires from 660 or so donors and added high-resolution HLA genotyping to study TCR occurrence patterns. The aim of the study was to test whether cataloging public T cell receptors could identify signatures of past pathogen exposure. Every discovery cohort repertoire had been produced on one sequencing platform. Donor age, sex, ethnicity and CMV serostatus were compiled alongside the repertoire data. Typing coverage differed by locus: A, B, C, DRB1 and DQB1 were typed in roughly 620-630 donors, DQA1 in 500 to 550, DPA1 in 600 to 610, and DPB1 in approximately 450.

The cohort was made up of about 670 healthy bone marrow donors. Cohort members were all nominally healthy when sampled, although unrecorded immune exposures were likely present. The donor tested CMV seronegative and was one of the 352 seronegative cohort members. A peripheral blood sample was collected from each donor, and TCR beta sequencing was performed on peripheral blood mononuclear cells. Genomic DNA extraction from the blood cell samples was performed with the Qiagen DNeasy Blood Extraction Kit. Libraries were made using the immunoSEQ multiplex PCR assay. A mixture of 60 forward primers for TCR Vbeta segments and 13 reverse primers for TCR Jbeta segments was used in the multiplex PCR. Amplification of the CDR3 region of rearranged TCR beta genes was performed with a multiplex PCR assay on genomic DNA. The amplified TCR beta libraries were sequenced on the Illumina HiSeq System as 87-base-pair reads. The authors' analysis ran thus. A later analysis counted about 80 million unique TCR beta chains across the 666 repertoires, and around 12 million of these chains were shared by at least two donors. A nearest-neighbor algorithm error-corrected the raw reads and collapsed the reads into unique sequences, merging closely related sequences to remove PCR and sequencing errors. To assign V, D and J gene segments, CDR3 sequences were aligned to IMGT reference sequences. For a sequence to be retained, a match of at least six nucleotides to both a V gene segment and a J gene segment was required. A rearrangement was called productive if the CDR3 had no stop codons and remained in frame with V and J, and every other rearrangement was called non-productive. Following IMGT convention, CDR3 was defined as the stretch from the second conserved V-encoded cysteine to the conserved J-encoded phenylalanine. The earlier analysis of around 640 of the donors excluded sequences that lacked an unambiguous match to a single V gene segment. In an earlier analysis of a few hundred of the donors, V segments were called functional above 56.7% productive rearrangements and were called segregating when the between-donor standard deviation exceeded 5%. To diagnose cytomegalovirus status from the catalog of TCR beta chain sequences, a statistical classification framework was built. V and J gene assignment, in a later analysis, came from comparing TCR nucleotide sequences with IMGT/GENE-DB human TR gene sequences. In a later analysis, CDR3 sequences and most-parsimonious VDJ recombination scenarios were assigned using the TCRdist pipeline. In a later analysis, each TCR beta chain was defined by its CDR3 amino acid sequence together with its V-gene family, and reads without a unique V-gene family were excluded. To address suspected cross-contamination and a sequencing artifact, a later analysis removed a few hundred highly shared, low-generation-probability nucleotide sequences. In a later analysis, a clonal expansion index for each public chain was calculated from normalized within-repertoire ranks of inferred template counts. Generation probabilities in a later analysis came from a VDJ recombination model fitted to out-of-frame rearrangements, and those results were checked against IGoR. Hypergeometric tests were used in a later analysis to score TCR-TCR, TCR-HLA and TCR-CMV co-occurrence, with a repertoire-size bias correction applied to the TCR pairs. To estimate false discovery rates, a later analysis permuted the HLA or CMV assignments 20 times. A later analysis grouped co-occurring TCRs with DBSCAN, adding TCRdist sequence similarity when clustering within HLA-allele-positive subsets. Repertoires with fewer than 30,000 or more than 120,000 public chains, plus five repertoires with anomalous nucleotide sharing, were excluded from co-occurrence clustering. This is the immuneACCESS table as TCRdb keeps it, with only in-frame sequences that have V and J called. A part of the clones is gone; compared with another copy, unresolved V genes explain less than half, and the rest is unexplained. V, J and clone size reflect that table, while D and trimming were determined from the DNA. For this sample there are 95,000 to 150,000 clones; roughly 81% appear just once. The ten largest clones take up 1.1% of the sample.

This clone was recorded once. No antigen is known for it. Base qualities are not at hand, and no much larger clone is one base apart. According to the germline V gene, CDR1 reads SGDLS and CDR2 reads YYNGEE. Between the V and J ends, shortened by 3 bases and 2 bases respectively, the junction contains 9 bases. The CDR3 goes from the cysteine to the phenylalanine over 14 residues. The only DNA kept is the CDR3, 42 bases in frame from the first base. The paper as a whole reports these results and caveats: Because HLA typing was missing for some donors at each locus, association tests included only the typed subset. Linkage disequilibrium might explain the correlated functional status among segregating V segments, but an unknown experimental factor could not be excluded. According to a later analysis, most CMV-associated TCR beta chains appeared to be HLA-restricted, and the HLA associations seemed to be driven largely by CMV exposure. A further reported finding was that TCR beta sequences accurately predicted the HLA-A and HLA-B alleles for most subjects in the first cohort. Roughly uniform sequencing depth across donors was assumed in presence/absence analyses, although this assumption may not hold. According to a later genetic analysis, donors in an Asian-associated ancestry cluster had fewer N-insertions in productive TCRs than the approximately 630-donor mean. CMV serostatus was the only immune exposure information available for the cohort. In this cohort, only TCR beta chains were sequenced, and detectable features were limited by the absence of alpha or paired-chain data. The authors suggested that the approach could potentially be generalized to other disease states and immunological phenotypes. A few of the identified cytomegalovirus-associated TCR beta chains were confirmed in vitro to be specific for cytomegalovirus antigens. The study gave a list of more than 150 TCR beta chains associated with cytomegalovirus. A later analysis found that HLA-associated TCR beta chains were more clonally expanded and had lower generation probabilities than equally common non-associated chains. According to a later analysis, TCR association rates differed among HLA loci, with DRB1 alleles showing the most associated TCRs and HLA-C alleles showing the fewest. A cluster of highly shared sequence variants was judged likely to represent a technical artifact of the sequencing pipeline. When HLA alleles, especially DR and DQ, strongly co-occurred, TCR associations were difficult to assign to individual alleles. An association between a missense DCLRE1C variant and V-gene and J-gene trimming of TCR beta chains was found in a later genetic analysis and replicated in an independent cohort. Several of the top co-occurrence clusters appeared to be linked to parvovirus B19, influenza, CMV and Epstein-Barr virus, according to a later analysis. The 87-base-pair reads could not distinguish some IMGT-functional V segments, including TRBV6-2 and TRBV6-3, so those segments were excluded. In an earlier analysis of 500 to 650 of the donors, most TCR beta V segments appeared in productive rearrangements about 90% or about 30% of the time, broadly matching IMGT annotations. The earlier analysis of fewer than 750 of the donors excluded roughly 17 rarely observed V segments, including chromosome 9 orphons, because counts were too low. A later analysis associated about 17,000 TCR beta sequences with specific HLA alleles at a false discovery rate of 0.05. The classifier was reported to diagnose cytomegalovirus status with high specificity and sensitivity in both the original cohort and the validation cohort. While some public TCRs were present in many individuals, most TCR sequences turned up only very rarely across donors.

This clonotype originated in a woman in her thirties in good health and CMV-seronegative. Here the chain combines TRBV9 and TRBJ2-1; matching of 6 bases hints at TRBD2 as the D gene. The sample taken for sequencing was PBMCs. At the DNA level, the sequence is TGTGCCAGCAGCGAGGGACTTCCCTACAATGAGCAGTTCTTC. Protein translation: CASSEGLPYNEQFF.